One and the same sample provided the 29 T cell receptor beta chains below, sequenced in a study of blood T cell repertoires in COVID-19. The method was immunoSEQ multiplex PCR; TCRdb's version includes in-frame clones alone and lacks a portion of them. Here the sample spans about 150,000 clones, less than 90% being singletons. Sequencing was done on a sample of peripheral blood. The receptors stem from a woman in her 70s with acute or convalescent COVID-19.

This rearrangement joins TRBV18 to TRBJ2-1, with TRBD2 matching 8 bases. The CDR3 is made up of 16 amino acids. Germline V gene lookup returns CDR1 KGHSH and CDR2 LQKENI. V lost 3 bases to trimming and J lost 1 base; unmatched junction nucleotides: 5. The CDR3 reads CASSPLAGNSYNEQFF. The CDR3 nucleotides are TGTGCCAGCTCACCCCTAGCGGGTAATTCCTACAATGAGCAGTTCTTC.

V and J are TRBV7-9 and TRBJ2-7; D might be TRBD1 (5 bases). Trimming stripped 1 base from V and 6 bases from J, with 13 bases between. Per germline, CDR1 SEHNR and CDR2 FQNEAQ (reference sequence). CDR3 length equals 14 residues. DNA for the CDR3: TGTGCCAGCAGCTTAGGGCAGGGCGGTGGCGAGCAGTACTTC. This sequence encodes CASSLGQGGGEQYF. Using reference TRBV7-9 and TRBJ2-7 for the parts outside the CDR3, the full variable domain is DTGVSQNPRHKITKRGQNVTFRCDPISEHNRLYWYRQTLGQGPEFLTYFQNEAQLEKSRLLSDRFSAERPKGSFSTLEIQRTEQGDSAMYLCASSLGQGGGEQYFGPGTRLTVT.

CDR3 residues: CASSLLVQGVGTEAFF. In DNA, the CDR3 is TGTGCCAGCAGCTTGTTGGTCCAAGGGGTTGGGACTGAAGCTTTCTTT. The chain links TRBV5-5 to TRBJ1-1, with D perhaps TRBD1 (5 bases). The germline CDR1 and CDR2 sequences are SGHKS and YYEKEE (reference sequence). The V gene lost 1 base and the J gene lost 5 bases, with 18 bases spanning the gap. The CDR3 is made up of 16 amino acids.

The rearrangement links TRBV7-2 to TRBJ2-1; D is unclear. The V gene lost 8 bases and the J gene lost 9 bases, with 14 bases spanning the gap. Looked up from germline, CDR1 is SGHTA and CDR2 is FQGNSA. This CDR3 region has 12 residues. The CDR3 reads CASGVPFLEQFF. CDR3 DNA: TGTGCCAGCGGAGTCCCCTTTCTTGAGCAGTTCTTC.

The chain uses TRBV18 and TRBJ1-1, with a tentative D call TRBD1 (5 bases). Germline assignment: CDR1 KGHSH and CDR2 LQKENI. This CDR3 comprises 14 residues. Trimming removed 3 bases from V and 4 bases from J, with 12 bases in between. CDR3 coding DNA: TGTGCCAGCTCACCGAATCAGGGAACCACTGAAGCTTTCTTT. Translation gives CASSPNQGTTEAFF.

The chain is built from TRBV11-3 and TRBJ2-7; perhaps TRBD2 as D (6 bases). CDR1 is SGHNT and CDR2 is YENEEA in the germline V gene. The CDR3 contains 13 residues. V was cut by 3 bases and J by 6 bases, with 12 bases left in between. CDR3 DNA: TGTGCCAGCAGCTTCGAGCCCGGGGGCGAGCAGTACTTC. It specifies CASSFEPGGEQYF.

This chain's CDR3 is CASSPTQQGAYTF. Here the CDR3 DNA reads TGTGCCAGCAGCCCCACTCAACAGGGGGCCTACACCTTC. The V call is TRBV14, the J call TRBJ1-2, with 9 nucleotides matching TRBD1. From germline, CDR1 is SGHDN and CDR2 FVKESK. Trimming cost V 4 bases and J 10 bases; bases outside gene matches: 7. The CDR3 runs to 13 residues.

The chain is built from TRBV7-2 and TRBJ1-5, with TRBD1 matching over 10 bases. CDR3 size: 15 residues. From germline, CDR1 is SGHTA and CDR2 FQGNSA. V trimming: 5 bases; J trimming: 6 bases; junction bases outside the gene matches: 7. The CDR3 bases are TGTGCCAGCAGCGCCCGGACAGGGGGTATTCAGCCCCAGCATTTT. This gives the protein CASSARTGGIQPQHF.

This clone was recorded once. The chain links TRBV27 to TRBJ2-3; 8 nucleotides agree with TRBD2. With 1 base clipped from V and 0 bases from J, the junction kept 6 bases outside the gene matches. Germline V gene data show CDR1 as MNHEY and CDR2 as SMNVEV (reference sequence). The CDR3 runs to 17 residues. CDR3 loop: CASSLLAGRSSTDTQYF. The CDR3, as DNA: TGTGCCAGCAGTTTATTAGCGGGGAGATCGAGCACAGATACGCAGTATTTT.

In this sample, this clone turned up a few times. The CDR3 sequence: CASSEGRGGNQPQHF. DNA of the CDR3: TGTGCCAGCAGTGAAGGCAGGGGTGGCAATCAGCCCCAGCATTTT. The rearrangement links TRBV6-1 to TRBJ1-5, with a weak D call TRBD1 (6 bases). Germline V gene lookup returns CDR1 MNHNS and CDR2 SASEGT. This CDR3 contains 15 residues. V lost 1 base, J lost 2 bases, and 9 bases lay in between.

DNA of the CDR3: TGTGCCATCAGAGCCGGGACAGGGGTCAATGAGCAGTTCTTC. It yields the protein CAIRAGTGVNEQFF. The chain has TRBV10-3 and TRBJ2-1, with 10 nucleotides matching TRBD1. CDR1 and CDR2 from the germline V gene are ENHRY and SYGVKD. The J segment lost 6 bases and the V segment lost 6 bases, leaving 5 bases of the junction unmatched. The CDR3 is made up of 14 amino acids.

This clone has only one observation. CDR3 sequence reads: CASSTGGQGWNEQFF. In nucleotides, the CDR3 is TGTGCCAGCAGCACCGGGGGACAGGGGTGGAATGAGCAGTTCTTC. This chain connects TRBV7-6 to TRBJ2-1; TRBD1 matches 10 bases. The V gene's germline CDR1 is SGHVS and CDR2 FNYEAQ. The junction had 8 bases not matched to a gene; V was cut back by 5 bases and J by 7 bases. The CDR3 contains 15 residues.

The V gene is TRBV24-1, the J gene TRBJ1-5; TRBD1 might be the D (5 bases). Germline loops: CDR1 KGHDR, CDR2 SFDVKD. Trimming took 5 bases from V and 13 from J, leaving 14 bases between them. The CDR3 extends over 12 amino acids. CDR3 DNA: TGTGCCACCAGTGCCTTCCAGGGTCATCAGCATTTT. Translating gives CATSAFQGHQHF.

The genes are TRBV6-5 and TRBJ1-5; D uncertain. Trimming left V 4 bases short and J 6 bases short, with 10 bases between. CDR3 length: 13 residues. CDR1 is MNHEY and CDR2 is SVGAGI in the germline V gene. As DNA, the CDR3 is TGTGCCAGCAGTTTAACAGTTAGTCAGCCCCAGCATTTT. This sequence encodes CASSLTVSQPQHF.

This rearrangement joins TRBV7-3 to TRBJ1-4; D gene uncertain. Germline CDR1 is SGHTA and CDR2 is FQGTGA. The CDR3 contains 13 residues. V was pared by 0 bases and J by 8 bases, with 7 bases between. CDR3: CASSLTEGEKLFF. The DNA of the CDR3 is TGTGCCAGCAGCTTAACCGAGGGAGAAAAACTGTTTTTT.

The V call is TRBV5-1, the J call TRBJ1-2; maybe TRBD1 (6 bases). CDR3 length: 13 amino acids. The V end was cut by 4 bases, the J end by 10 bases, with 17 bases between. CDR1 and CDR2 from the germline V gene are SGHRS and YFSETQ. The CDR3 DNA follows: TGCGCCAGCAGCCGAACCGACAGGAAGGCCTACACCTTC. As protein: CASSRTDRKAYTF.

The chain employs TRBV5-1 and TRBJ2-7, with D possibly TRBD2 on 6 matching bases. Trimming left V 4 bases short and J 1 base short, with 18 bases between. Per the germline V gene, CDR1 is SGHRS and CDR2 is YFSETQ. The CDR3 runs to 16 residues. The CDR3 DNA reads as TGCGCCAGCAGCCCCAGAGATGTGGGAGGATCCTACGAGCAGTACTTC. Translation: CASSPRDVGGSYEQYF.

The V and J genes are TRBV19 and TRBJ1-2, with D tentatively TRBD1 (5 bases). The CDR3 length is 13 residues. V dropped 5 bases and J dropped 6 bases, with 13 bases sitting between them. From germline, CDR1 is LNHDA and CDR2 SQIVND (reference sequence). CDR3 sequence (DNA): TGTGCCAGTAGTCTGCTAGACAGTGATGGCTACACCTTC. It codes for CASSLLDSDGYTF.

The chain combines TRBV29-1 with TRBJ2-5; tentatively, D is TRBD1 (6 bases). The CDR3 is 13 amino acids. Germline V gene data show CDR1 as SQVTM and CDR2 as ANQGSEA. Between the trimmed V and J ends, which lost 4 bases and 4 bases, there was a span of 13 bases. CDR3 DNA sequence: TGCAGCGTTGTAAAGCAGGGGCCAGAGACCCAGTACTTC. Translation: CSVVKQGPETQYF.

CDR3 sequence reads: CATSATTGRINEKLFF. The CDR3 region has the DNA TGTGCCACCAGCGCTACGACAGGCAGGATAAATGAAAAACTGTTTTTT. The rearrangement joins TRBV15 to TRBJ1-4; D is perhaps TRBD1 (6 bases). This CDR3 is 16 amino acids long. V dropped 5 bases and J dropped 5 bases, with 18 bases sitting between them. Germline CDR1 reads LNHNV; CDR2 reads YYDKDF (reference sequence).

This clone showed up just a few times. The V gene is TRBV11-2, the J gene TRBJ2-1; weak D call: TRBD2 (7 bases). Germline V gene data show CDR1 as SGHAT and CDR2 as FQNNGV. The CDR3 length is 16 residues. Trimming shortened V by 4 bases and J by 0 bases, and 13 bases separated the two germline ends. CDR3 sequence reads: CASSSRGGGSYNEQFF. CDR3 DNA: TGTGCCAGCAGCTCCAGGGGCGGGGGCTCCTACAATGAGCAGTTCTTC.

The V gene is TRBV2, the J gene TRBJ1-2; D ambiguous. V gave up 0 bases and J gave up 3 bases, with 11 bases separating them. The germline V gene encodes CDR1 SNHLY and CDR2 FYNNEI. CDR3 length: 15 amino acids. This CDR3 is CASSEAWQEYYGYTF. The CDR3 DNA reads TGTGCCAGCAGTGAAGCGTGGCAGGAATACTATGGCTACACCTTC. The whole variable domain, filled in from reference TRBV2 and TRBJ1-2, reads EPEVTQTPSHQVTQMGQEVILRCVPISNHLYFYWYRQILGQKVEFLVSFYNNEISEKSEIFDDQFSVERPDGSNFTLKIRSTKLEDSAMYFCASSEAWQEYYGYTFGSGTRLTVV.

The table lists this clone with a count of one. This chain joins TRBV13 and TRBJ1-2, with 9 bases that match TRBD1. The J segment lost 6 bases and the V segment lost 6 bases, leaving 14 bases of the junction unmatched. This CDR3 is built from 16 residues. Germline-derived CDR1 and CDR2 are PRHDT and FYEKMQ (reference sequence). In nucleotides, the CDR3 is TGTGCCAGCAGAAAATATAGGACAGGGGTTAGGGATGGCTACACCTTC. Translated: CASRKYRTGVRDGYTF.

The genes are TRBV19 and TRBJ1-6, with D possibly matching TRBD1 (6 bases). Trimming took 1 base from V and 7 from J, leaving 11 bases between them. This CDR3 is built from 15 residues. From germline, CDR1 is LNHDA and CDR2 SQIVND (reference sequence). The CDR3 bases are TGTGCCAGTAGTATAGGACAGGCTGGAAATTCACCCCTCCACTTT. Amino acid sequence: CASSIGQAGNSPLHF. Complete variable domain (other parts from reference TRBV19 and TRBJ1-6): DGGITQSPKYLFRKEGQNVTLSCEQNLNHDAMYWYRQDPGQGLRLIYYSQIVNDFQKGDIAEGYSVSREKKESFPLTVTSAQKNPTAFYLCASSIGQAGNSPLHFGNGTRLTVT.

The chain joins TRBV30 to TRBJ2-3; maybe TRBD2 (5 bases). Trimming cost V 0 bases and J 2 bases, with 15 bases left between them. The CDR3 is 16 amino acids. Germline V lookup: CDR1 GTSNPN, CDR2 SVGIG (reference sequence). As DNA, the CDR3 is TGTGCCTGGAGTGTACCTAAGAGCGGTTACACAGATACGCAGTATTTT. Amino acid sequence: CAWSVPKSGYTDTQYF.

The V gene is TRBV28, the J gene TRBJ1-2, with TRBD1 matching over 11 bases. Germline V CDR1 and CDR2: MDHEN, SYDVKM. J gave up 4 bases and V 11 bases, and 15 bases lay outside the gene matches. The CDR3 contains 16 residues. CDR3 loop: CASYGDRGERGYGYTF. The CDR3 nucleotides read TGTGCCTCGTACGGGGACAGGGGGGAAAGGGGCTATGGCTACACCTTC.

This clone was seen only once. The chain links TRBV7-2 to TRBJ1-1; D may be TRBD1 (5 bases). CDR3 length equals 14 residues. CDR1 SGHTA and CDR2 FQGNSA come from the germline V gene. V gave up 4 bases and J gave up 0 bases, with 9 bases separating them. CDR3 residues: CASSWRGVNTEAFF. CDR3 bases: TGTGCCAGCAGCTGGCGGGGGGTGAACACTGAAGCTTTCTTT.

The rearrangement uses TRBV5-6 and TRBJ1-6, with no clear D. From germline, CDR1 is SGHDT and CDR2 YYEEEE. The CDR3 covers 16 residues. V dropped 0 bases and J dropped 4 bases, with 11 bases sitting between them. This chain's CDR3 is CASSLGGGRYNSPLHF. CDR3 in DNA: TGTGCCAGCAGCTTGGGCGGCGGCCGGTATAATTCACCCCTCCACTTT.

The CDR3 here is CASSQDRIGLAGDADTQYF. The CDR3 coding sequence is TGCGCCAGCAGCCAAGATCGGATTGGACTAGCGGGGGATGCTGATACGCAGTATTTT. This chain links TRBV4-3 with TRBJ2-3; 13 nucleotides align to TRBD2. The germline V gene has CDR1 LGHNA and CDR2 YSLEER. The J segment lost 6 bases and the V segment lost 0 bases, leaving 12 bases of the junction unmatched. CDR3 length equals 19 residues.